The 16 T cell receptor beta chains in this list originate from one sample, sequenced in a study of shared T cell receptors in the human thymus. Method: immunoSEQ multiplex PCR; TCRdb's copy keeps in-frame clones and lacks some. The sample lists about 660,000 clones; around nine tenths were seen once. A further study also used this sample, focusing on human thymus T cells.

The material sequenced was thymocytes. The receptors come from a boy younger than two with a congenital heart defect.

The chain has TRBV15 and TRBJ2-7; D uncertain. The CDR3 is 12 amino acids. Trimming cost V 8 bases and J 0 bases, with 8 bases left between them. CDR1 is LNHNV and CDR2 is YYDKDF in the germline V gene (reference sequence). The CDR3 region is CATAADSYEQYF. In nucleotides, the CDR3 is TGTGCCACCGCCGCGGACTCCTACGAGCAGTACTTC.

The chain has TRBV7-9 and TRBJ1-1; a weak D match, TRBD1 (5 bases). CDR3 length: 13 residues. The V gene lost 5 bases and the J gene lost 1 base, with 8 bases spanning the gap. The germline CDR1 and CDR2 sequences are SEHNR and FQNEAQ (reference sequence). This CDR3 reads CASSIDRNTEAFF. CDR3 coding DNA: TGTGCCAGCAGCATTGACAGGAACACTGAAGCTTTCTTT.

CDR3 loop: CASSPPTRGPDYGYTF. DNA of the CDR3: TGTGCCAGCTCACCACCCACAAGGGGGCCCGACTATGGCTACACCTTC. The chain couples TRBV18 to TRBJ1-2; TRBD1 agrees at 7 bases. The CDR3 runs to 16 residues. The germline V gene encodes CDR1 KGHSH and CDR2 LQKENI. The V segment lost 0 bases and the J segment 3 bases; nucleotides outside the gene matches: 7.

The chain uses TRBV7-8 and TRBJ2-1; D unclear. The CDR3 is 16 amino acids. Germline values: CDR1 SGHVS, CDR2 FQNEAQ. Trimming removed 5 bases from V and 0 bases from J, with 14 bases in between. The CDR3 here is CASSPRSWSSYNEQFF. In DNA form, the CDR3 reads TGTGCCAGCAGCCCCCGTAGTTGGAGCTCCTACAATGAGCAGTTCTTC.

This rearrangement joins TRBV4-1 to TRBJ2-1; tentative D call: TRBD2 (6 bases). Looked up from germline, CDR1 is MGHRA and CDR2 is YSYEKL. Between the trimmed V and J ends, which lost 0 bases and 4 bases, there was a span of 28 bases. This CDR3 region has 21 residues. The CDR3 is CASSQDRSVGQAGGRYNEQFF. The CDR3 DNA follows: TGCGCCAGCAGCCAAGATAGGTCGGTGGGCCAAGCGGGTGGGCGATACAATGAGCAGTTCTTC.

The V call is TRBV11-3, the J call TRBJ1-4; D may be TRBD1 (6 bases). This CDR3 has 17 residues. The germline V and J ends were trimmed by 4 bases and 0 bases, with 15 bases remaining between them. Germline V gene data show CDR1 as SGHNT and CDR2 as YENEEA. CDR3 sequence: CASSSGTQTATNEKLFF. In DNA form, the CDR3 reads TGTGCCAGCAGCTCCGGGACACAGACTGCAACTAATGAAAAACTGTTTTTT. Variable domain in full (rest from reference TRBV11-3 and TRBJ1-4): EAGVVQSPRYKIIEKKQPVAFWCNPISGHNTLYWYLQNLGQGPELLIRYENEEAVDDSQLPKDRFSAERLKGVDSTLKIQPAELGDSAVYLCASSSGTQTATNEKLFFGSGTQLSVL.

V gene TRBV14 combines with J gene TRBJ2-2; D unclear. CDR3 length: 16 residues. Germline assignment: CDR1 SGHDN and CDR2 FVKESK. Trimming shortened V by 0 bases and J by 0 bases, and 8 bases separated the two germline ends. The CDR3 sequence is CASSQEAQANTGELFF. CDR3 nucleotide sequence: TGTGCCAGCAGCCAAGAGGCCCAGGCGAACACCGGGGAGCTGTTTTTT.

The genes are TRBV11-3 and TRBJ2-7; TRBD2 agrees at 9 bases. The CDR3 is 15 residues long. Germline values: CDR1 SGHNT, CDR2 YENEEA. The ends lost 5 bases at V and 7 bases at J; junction bases unmatched: 12. CDR3 region: CASSPGGRVSEEQYF. CDR3 sequence (DNA): TGTGCCAGCAGCCCCGGCGGGAGGGTTTCGGAAGAGCAGTACTTC.

The chain has TRBV13 and TRBJ2-2; D may be TRBD2 (5 bases). The V end lost 5 bases, the J end lost 4 bases, and 8 bases lay between the germline ends. Germline loops: CDR1 PRHDT, CDR2 FYEKMQ (reference sequence). The CDR3 is 13 amino acids. The CDR3, as DNA: TGTGCCAGCAGCCCAGAGGGCACCGGGGAGCTGTTTTTT. Translating it yields CASSPEGTGELFF. Together with reference TRBV13 and TRBJ2-2, the CDR3 gives the full variable domain: AAGVIQSPRHLIKEKRETATLKCYPIPRHDTVYWYQQGPGQDPQFLISFYEKMQSDKGSIPDRFSAQQFSDYHSELNMSSLELGDSALYFCASSPEGTGELFFGEGSRLTVL.

This chain uses TRBV5-5 with TRBJ2-7; D ambiguous. The germline gives CDR1 SGHKS, CDR2 YYEKEE (reference sequence). There are 12 residues in the CDR3. The V gene lost 1 base and the J gene lost 7 bases, with 9 bases spanning the gap. CDR3 coding DNA: TGTGCCAGCAGCTTGTTCTCGCGTGAGCAGTACTTC. Translated: CASSLFSREQYF.

The V call is TRBV7-2, the J call TRBJ2-2; D gene ambiguous. CDR1 SGHTA and CDR2 FQGNSA come from the germline V gene. Trimming removed 3 bases at V and 7 bases at J, with 21 bases between. The CDR3 length is 17 residues. CDR3 in DNA: TGTGCCAGCAGCTTCCTCCCCGCTAGAGAAGCCAACGGGGAGCTGTTTTTT. This codes for CASSFLPAREANGELFF.

The V and J genes are TRBV5-4 and TRBJ2-7; weak D call: TRBD1 (7 bases). The germline gives CDR1 SGHNT, CDR2 YYREEE (reference sequence). Trimming removed 4 bases at V and 5 bases at J, with 13 bases between. The CDR3 runs to 13 residues. In DNA form, the CDR3 reads TGTGCCAGCAGCCGTCAGGGGGAGGACGAGCAGTACTTC. It codes for CASSRQGEDEQYF.

The chain employs TRBV12-5 and TRBJ2-5; 9 nucleotides agree with TRBD1. Losses at the gene ends were 1 base for V and 6 bases for J; bases not matched to a gene: 6. The CDR3 is made up of 15 amino acids. Germline V gene sequence: CDR1 LGHNT, CDR2 FRNRAP. The CDR3 DNA is TGTGCTAGTGGTTTGGACAGGGGGCGCGAAAAGACCCAGTACTTC. It encodes CASGLDRGREKTQYF.

V gene TRBV27 combines with J gene TRBJ1-5, with TRBD1 as a possible D gene (5 bases). V was clipped by 4 bases and J by 3 bases, with 13 bases between them. This CDR3 is built from 15 residues. Germline V lookup: CDR1 MNHEY, CDR2 SMNVEV (reference sequence). This CDR3 is CASSSGLTHNQPQHF. The DNA for the CDR3 is TGTGCCAGCAGTTCGGGACTTACACACAATCAGCCCCAGCATTTT.

The gene calls are TRBV9 and TRBJ2-7; 11 positions match TRBD2. Germline CDR1 is SGDLS and CDR2 is YYNGEE. V gave up 3 bases and J gave up 1 base; unmatched junction bases: 6. CDR3 size: 16 residues. This chain's CDR3 is CASSGNSGRGSYEQYF. The CDR3 DNA follows: TGTGCCAGCAGCGGTAATAGCGGGAGGGGTTCCTACGAGCAGTACTTC.

The chain recombines TRBV5-4 with TRBJ2-7; 12 bases match TRBD2. With 0 bases clipped from V and 1 base from J, the junction kept 11 bases outside the gene matches. Germline V gene data show CDR1 as SGHNT and CDR2 as YYREEE (reference sequence). This CDR3 is built from 19 residues. The CDR3 nucleotides read TGTGCCAGCAGCTTGGTGATCCTAGCGGGAGGGGTTAGGTCCTACGAGCAGTACTTC. This encodes CASSLVILAGGVRSYEQYF.